These 4 T cell receptor beta chains originate from one sample sequenced in a study of naive and memory T cell subsets. The treatment denotes: skin biopsy from PPD injection site in Mantoux-positive individual. TCR cDNA received a 3' ligated oligonucleotide that carried a UMI. Amplification of ligated cDNA took four PCR rounds with SP2 and nested alpha and beta constant primers. TCRdb independently ran MiXCR on the UMI-ligation and nested PCR reads; one entry per CDR3 protein. The table has 30,000 to 35,000 distinct CDR3 sequences, 6.5% to 8% seen once. The source was skin, collected from a tuberculin skin test site. The source of these receptors is an adult in good health.

A word on this clonotype: A read error may be the cause here, since a much bigger clone is one base away. The chain has TRBV11-2 and TRBJ2-6; D ambiguous. The V and J ends lost 9 bases and 3 bases respectively, with 12 bases between them. Germline CDR1 SGHAT, CDR2 FQNNGV. This CDR3 region has 14 residues. The CDR3 reads CARTPLSGANVLTF. The CDR3 region has the DNA TGTGCCAGAACCCCTTTAAGTGGGGCCAACGTCCTGACTTTC.

The chain recombines TRBV27 with TRBJ1-1; no clear D gene. The germline V gene has CDR1 MNHEY and CDR2 SMNVEV (reference sequence). The V gene lost 3 bases and the J gene lost 6 bases, with 8 bases spanning the gap. This CDR3 is built from 12 residues. This CDR3 reads CASSLLGAEAFF. In DNA, the CDR3 is TGTGCCAGCAGTTTGTTAGGTGCTGAAGCTTTCTTT.

This clonotype showed up many times. J is TRBJ2-3 and V is TRBV28; no definite D call. The germline V gene has CDR1 MDHEN and CDR2 SYDVKM. The CDR3 spans 16 residues. V gave up 6 bases and J gave up 4 bases, with 20 bases separating them. The CDR3 loop is CASSPRSWTDSDTQYF. CDR3 DNA: TGTGCCAGCAGCCCAAGATCCTGGACCGACTCAGATACGCAGTATTTT.

This clonotype turned up a few times. V is TRBV27 and J is TRBJ1-5; D is unresolved. V shed 2 bases and J shed 1 base, with 3 bases lying between them. Germline lookup yields CDR1 MNHEY and CDR2 SMNVEV (reference sequence). The CDR3 sequence is 13 residues long. CDR3 sequence (DNA): TGTGCCAGCAGTTTAATGAGCAATCAGCCCCAGCATTTT. This sequence encodes CASSLMSNQPQHF.